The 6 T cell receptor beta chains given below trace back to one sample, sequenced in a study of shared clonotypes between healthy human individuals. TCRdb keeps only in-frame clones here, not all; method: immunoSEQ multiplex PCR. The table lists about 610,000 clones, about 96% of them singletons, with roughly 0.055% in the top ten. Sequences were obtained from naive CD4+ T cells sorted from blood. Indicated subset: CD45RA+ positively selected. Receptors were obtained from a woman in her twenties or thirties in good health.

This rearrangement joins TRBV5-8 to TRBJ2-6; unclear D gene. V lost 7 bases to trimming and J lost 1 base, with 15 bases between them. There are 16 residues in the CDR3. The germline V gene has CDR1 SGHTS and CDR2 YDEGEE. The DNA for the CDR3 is TGTGCCAGCGACCCCACTTTAACATCTGGGGCCAACGTCCTGACTTTC. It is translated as CASDPTLTSGANVLTF.

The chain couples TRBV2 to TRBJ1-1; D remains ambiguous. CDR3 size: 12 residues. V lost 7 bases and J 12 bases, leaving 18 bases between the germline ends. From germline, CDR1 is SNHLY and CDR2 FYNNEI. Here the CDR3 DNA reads TGTGCCAGCACGGAAGGACGGGTAAAAACTTTCTTT. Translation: CASTEGRVKTFF.

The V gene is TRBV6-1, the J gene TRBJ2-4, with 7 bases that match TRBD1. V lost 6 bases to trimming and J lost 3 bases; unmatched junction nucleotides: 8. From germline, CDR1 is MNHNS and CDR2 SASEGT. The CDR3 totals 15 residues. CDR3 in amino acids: CASSENPGGKNIQYF. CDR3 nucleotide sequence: TGTGCCAGCAGCGAAAACCCAGGGGGCAAAAACATTCAGTACTTC.

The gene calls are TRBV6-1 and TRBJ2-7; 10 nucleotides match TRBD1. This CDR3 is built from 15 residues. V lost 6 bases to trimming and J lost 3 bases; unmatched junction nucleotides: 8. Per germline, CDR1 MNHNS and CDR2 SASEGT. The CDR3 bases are TGTGCCAGCAGCAAAATTGGGACAGGGGTCTACGAGCAGTACTTC. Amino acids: CASSKIGTGVYEQYF.

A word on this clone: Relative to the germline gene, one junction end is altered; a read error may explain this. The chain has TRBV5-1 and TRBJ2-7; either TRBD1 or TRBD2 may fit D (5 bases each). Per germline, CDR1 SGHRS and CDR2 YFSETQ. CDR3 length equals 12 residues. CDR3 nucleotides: TGCGCCAGCAGCTTAGAGCCGGGACCACCAATATTC. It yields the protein CASSLEPGPPIF.

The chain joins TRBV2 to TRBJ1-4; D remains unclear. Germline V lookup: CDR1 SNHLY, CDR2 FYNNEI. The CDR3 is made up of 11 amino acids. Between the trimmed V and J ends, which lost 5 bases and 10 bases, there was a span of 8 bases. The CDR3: CASSNVGKLFF. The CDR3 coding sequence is TGTGCCAGCAGTAACGTGGGAAAACTGTTTTTT.